This is a list of T cell receptor beta chains from one sample in a study of cytotoxic CD8 clonotypes in ibrutinib-treated CLL. The table came from immunoSEQ multiplex PCR; TCRdb's copy has only in-frame clones and leaves some out. The sample lists approximately 74,000 clones; approximately 80% were seen once. The sample in question was PBMCs, obtained at disease progression, from a patient treated with ibrutinib. The source of these receptors is a human donor with chronic lymphocytic leukemia. CDR3s include the opening cysteine and the closing phenylalanine or tryptophan. D genes are given only for firm matches. Size values are once, few and many counts, or a class for expanded clones, and some rows have none.

J gene: TRBJ2-1
clone size: -
V gene: TRBV14
D gene: TRBD2
CDR3 protein: CASSQGLAGNYNEQFF
CDR3 DNA: TGTGCCAGCAGCCAAGGACTAGCGGGTAACTACAATGAGCAGTTCTTC

J gene: TRBJ2-3
clone size: -
V gene: TRBV2
D gene: -
CDR3 protein: CASRFRGSDTQYF
CDR3 DNA: TGTGCCAGCAGGTTTCGGGGTTCAGATACGCAGTATTTT

J gene: TRBJ2-5
clone size: -
V gene: TRBV11-2
D gene: TRBD2
CDR3 protein: CASSLGGFGGAEETQYF
CDR3 DNA: TGTGCCAGCAGCTTAGGAGGGTTCGGGGGGGCGGAAGAGACCCAGTACTTC

J gene: TRBJ1-1
clone size: -
V gene: TRBV6-4
D gene: -
CDR3 protein: CASSLGGAGNTEAFF
CDR3 DNA: TGTGCCAGCAGTCTGGGGGGGGCCGGAAACACTGAAGCTTTCTTT

J gene: TRBJ1-3
clone size: -
V gene: TRBV5-4
D gene: -
CDR3 protein: CASSFQGAGNTIYF
CDR3 DNA: TGTGCCAGCAGCTTCCAGGGCGCTGGAAACACCATATATTTT

J gene: TRBJ2-2
clone size: -
V gene: TRBV18
D gene: -
CDR3 protein: CASSLTSGTNTGELFF
CDR3 DNA: TGTGCCAGCTCATTAACTTCAGGGACCAACACCGGGGAGCTGTTTTTT

J gene: TRBJ2-7
clone size: -
V gene: TRBV13
D gene: -
CDR3 protein: CASSLWAGVRVYEQYF
CDR3 DNA: TGTGCCAGCAGCTTATGGGCAGGGGTCAGGGTATACGAGCAGTACTTC

J gene: TRBJ2-7
clone size: -
V gene: TRBV6-5
D gene: -
CDR3 protein: CASSYSGGEQYF
CDR3 DNA: TGTGCCAGCAGTTACTCAGGGGGCGAGCAGTACTTC

J gene: TRBJ2-7
clone size: -
V gene: TRBV25-1
D gene: TRBD1
CDR3 protein: CASSERGTGGSYEQYF
CDR3 DNA: TGTGCCAGCAGTGAACGAGGGACAGGGGGCTCCTACGAGCAGTACTTC

J gene: TRBJ2-3
clone size: -
V gene: TRBV11-3
D gene: TRBD2
CDR3 protein: CASSLVTSGDTDTQYF
CDR3 DNA: TGTGCCAGCAGCTTAGTAACTAGCGGGGACACAGATACGCAGTATTTT

J gene: TRBJ1-1
clone size: -
V gene: TRBV6-1
D gene: -
CDR3 protein: CASRSPIVNTEAFF
CDR3 DNA: TGTGCCAGCAGGTCTCCCATCGTGAACACTGAAGCTTTCTTT

J gene: TRBJ1-4
clone size: few
V gene: TRBV6-6
D gene: -
CDR3 protein: CASSYENNNEKLFF
CDR3 DNA: TGTGCCAGCAGTTACGAGAATAATAATGAAAAACTGTTTTTT

J gene: TRBJ2-3
clone size: -
V gene: TRBV5-1
D gene: -
CDR3 protein: CASSLVLGTDTQYF
CDR3 DNA: TGCGCCAGCAGCTTGGTGCTAGGCACAGATACGCAGTATTTT

J gene: TRBJ1-2
clone size: -
V gene: TRBV4-1
D gene: -
CDR3 protein: CASSQGEYIGYTF
CDR3 DNA: TGCGCCAGCAGCCAAGGAGAGTATATCGGCTACACCTTC

J gene: TRBJ1-2
clone size: -
V gene: TRBV19
D gene: TRBD1
CDR3 protein: CASSWDRGLSYGYTF
CDR3 DNA: TGTGCCAGTAGTTGGGACAGGGGGCTTAGCTATGGCTACACCTTC

J gene: TRBJ2-5
clone size: -
V gene: TRBV30
D gene: -
CDR3 protein: CAWSVLGGQTQYF
CDR3 DNA: TGTGCCTGGAGTGTACTCGGGGGGCAGACCCAGTACTTC

J gene: TRBJ2-7
clone size: -
V gene: TRBV19
D gene: -
CDR3 protein: CASAGGGSYEQYF
CDR3 DNA: TGTGCCAGCGCCGGGGGAGGCTCCTACGAGCAGTACTTC

J gene: TRBJ1-5
clone size: -
V gene: TRBV5-1
D gene: -
CDR3 protein: CASSSGTTSNQPQHF
CDR3 DNA: TGCGCCAGCAGTTCCGGGACAACGAGCAATCAGCCCCAGCATTTT

J gene: TRBJ1-4
clone size: -
V gene: TRBV30
D gene: -
CDR3 protein: CAWSRFGVGGEKLFF
CDR3 DNA: TGTGCCTGGAGTCGGTTCGGGGTTGGGGGTGAAAAACTGTTTTTT

J gene: TRBJ2-7
clone size: -
V gene: TRBV6-5
D gene: -
CDR3 protein: CASSYSGSSSYEQYF
CDR3 DNA: TGTGCCAGCAGTTACTCTGGGTCGAGCTCCTACGAGCAGTACTTC

J gene: TRBJ2-5
clone size: -
V gene: TRBV9
D gene: TRBD1
CDR3 protein: CASSEVGTGSKETQYF
CDR3 DNA: TGTGCCAGCAGCGAAGTAGGGACAGGCAGCAAGGAGACCCAGTACTTC

J gene: TRBJ1-4
clone size: few
V gene: TRBV28
D gene: -
CDR3 protein: CASSTLQEKLFF
CDR3 DNA: TGTGCCAGCAGTACGCTACAGGAAAAACTGTTTTTT

J gene: TRBJ1-2
clone size: -
V gene: TRBV7-9
D gene: -
CDR3 protein: CASSLVQGLTAGYTF
CDR3 DNA: TGTGCCAGCAGCTTAGTACAGGGATTAACGGCTGGCTACACCTTC

J gene: TRBJ1-1
clone size: many
V gene: TRBV15
D gene: TRBD1
CDR3 protein: CATSVQGADTEAFF
CDR3 DNA: TGTGCCACCAGCGTACAGGGGGCCGACACTGAAGCTTTCTTT

J gene: TRBJ1-4
clone size: -
V gene: TRBV15
D gene: -
CDR3 protein: CATSRDPGATNEKLFF
CDR3 DNA: TGTGCCACCAGCAGAGATCCAGGTGCAACTAATGAAAAACTGTTTTTT

J gene: TRBJ1-2
clone size: -
V gene: TRBV18
D gene: TRBD1
CDR3 protein: CASSLGTGSNYGYTF
CDR3 DNA: TGTGCCAGCTCACTCGGGACAGGTTCTAACTATGGCTACACCTTC

J gene: TRBJ2-1
clone size: -
V gene: TRBV5-1
D gene: TRBD1
CDR3 protein: CASSLGQGGTYNEQFF
CDR3 DNA: TGCGCCAGCAGCTTGGGACAGGGTGGTACCTACAATGAGCAGTTCTTC

J gene: TRBJ2-5
clone size: -
V gene: TRBV5-4
D gene: -
CDR3 protein: CASSWGLEAETQYF
CDR3 DNA: TGTGCCAGCAGCTGGGGCCTCGAGGCGGAGACCCAGTACTTC

J gene: TRBJ1-1
clone size: -
V gene: TRBV2
D gene: -
CDR3 protein: CASSAGERTEAFF
CDR3 DNA: TGTGCCAGCAGTGCTGGGGAGAGAACTGAAGCTTTCTTT

J gene: TRBJ1-1
clone size: -
V gene: TRBV6-5
D gene: -
CDR3 protein: CASSQVVGVNTEAFF
CDR3 DNA: TGTGCCAGCAGCCAGGTTGTCGGGGTGAACACTGAAGCTTTCTTT

J gene: TRBJ1-2
clone size: -
V gene: TRBV4-2
D gene: -
CDR3 protein: CASSQGPYGYTF
CDR3 DNA: TGTGCCAGCAGCCAGGGCCCCTATGGCTACACCTTC

J gene: TRBJ1-1
clone size: -
V gene: TRBV5-4
D gene: -
CDR3 protein: CASRKAGGNTEAFF
CDR3 DNA: TGTGCCAGCAGAAAGGCTGGGGGTAACACTGAAGCTTTCTTT

J gene: TRBJ1-3
clone size: -
V gene: TRBV5-5
D gene: -
CDR3 protein: CASSNRNTIYF
CDR3 DNA: TGTGCCAGCAGCAATAGAAACACCATATATTTT

J gene: TRBJ2-1
clone size: -
V gene: TRBV5-1
D gene: -
CDR3 protein: CASSLVGESRNEQFF
CDR3 DNA: TGCGCCAGCAGCTTGGTAGGAGAATCTAGGAATGAGCAGTTCTTC

J gene: TRBJ2-7
clone size: -
V gene: TRBV11-2
D gene: -
CDR3 protein: CASSLSRLTLKQYF
CDR3 DNA: TGTGCCAGCAGCTTAAGCCGGCTGACCCTTAAGCAGTACTTC

J gene: TRBJ2-6
clone size: -
V gene: TRBV2
D gene: -
CDR3 protein: CASTDILSGANVLTF
CDR3 DNA: TGTGCCAGCACTGACATCCTCTCTGGGGCCAACGTCCTGACTTTC

J gene: TRBJ2-1
clone size: -
V gene: TRBV7-3
D gene: -
CDR3 protein: CASSLQVGPGDEQFF
CDR3 DNA: TGTGCCAGCAGCTTACAGGTAGGACCAGGGGATGAGCAGTTCTTC

J gene: TRBJ1-4
clone size: -
V gene: TRBV27
D gene: -
CDR3 protein: CASSLTQGSEKLFF
CDR3 DNA: TGTGCCAGCAGCTTAACCCAGGGGTCTGAAAAACTGTTTTTT

J gene: TRBJ2-1
clone size: -
V gene: TRBV30
D gene: TRBD2
CDR3 protein: CAWSETGGDFF
CDR3 DNA: TGTGCCTGGAGTGAGACGGGGGGGGATTTCTTC

J gene: TRBJ1-2
clone size: -
V gene: TRBV6-1
D gene: -
CDR3 protein: CASSSPRGGYGYTF
CDR3 DNA: TGTGCCAGCAGTTCTCCCAGGGGCGGCTATGGCTACACCTTC

J gene: TRBJ2-3
clone size: -
V gene: TRBV5-1
D gene: -
CDR3 protein: CASSLDVGTSSRDRRADTQYF
CDR3 DNA: TGCGCCAGCAGCTTGGATGTCGGGACTAGTAGTAGGGACAGGCGCGCAGATACGCAGTATTTT

J gene: TRBJ2-5
clone size: -
V gene: TRBV9
D gene: -
CDR3 protein: CASSVATDQETQYF
CDR3 DNA: TGTGCCAGCAGCGTCGCTACAGACCAAGAGACCCAGTACTTC

J gene: TRBJ1-5
clone size: -
V gene: TRBV19
D gene: -
CDR3 protein: CASNRRDSNQPQHF
CDR3 DNA: TGTGCCAGTAATCGCAGGGATAGCAATCAGCCCCAGCATTTT

J gene: TRBJ2-3
clone size: -
V gene: TRBV13
D gene: -
CDR3 protein: CASSEPNSGNYGADTQYF
CDR3 DNA: TGTGCCAGCAGCGAACCCAATAGCGGCAACTACGGGGCAGATACGCAGTATTTT

J gene: TRBJ2-5
clone size: -
V gene: TRBV15
D gene: -
CDR3 protein: CATSRERMGGETQYF
CDR3 DNA: TGTGCCACCAGCAGAGAGCGGATGGGCGGAGAGACCCAGTACTTC

J gene: TRBJ1-4
clone size: -
V gene: TRBV11-2
D gene: -
CDR3 protein: CASTLLGLNEKLFF
CDR3 DNA: TGTGCCAGCACCCTCCTGGGGCTGAATGAAAAACTGTTTTTT

J gene: TRBJ1-1
clone size: few
V gene: TRBV19
D gene: TRBD1
CDR3 protein: CASSRKQGEYEAFF
CDR3 DNA: TGTGCCAGTAGTAGGAAGCAGGGGGAGTATGAAGCTTTCTTT

J gene: TRBJ2-2
clone size: -
V gene: TRBV9
D gene: TRBD2
CDR3 protein: CASSVTGTSGRAGELFF
CDR3 DNA: TGTGCCAGCAGCGTCACCGGGACTAGCGGGAGGGCCGGGGAGCTGTTTTTT

J gene: TRBJ2-7
clone size: -
V gene: TRBV5-6
D gene: -
CDR3 protein: CASSLGPRNYEQYF
CDR3 DNA: TGTGCCAGCAGCTTGGGCCCCAGGAACTACGAGCAGTACTTC

J gene: TRBJ2-1
clone size: -
V gene: TRBV6-6
D gene: -
CDR3 protein: CASRPRGTVSNEQFF
CDR3 DNA: TGTGCCAGCAGACCCCGCGGGACAGTCTCCAATGAGCAGTTCTTC

J gene: TRBJ1-1
clone size: few
V gene: TRBV29-1
D gene: TRBD1
CDR3 protein: CSVEDIPDRGF
CDR3 DNA: TGCAGCGTTGAAGATATCCCGGACAGGGGTTTT

J gene: TRBJ1-1
clone size: -
V gene: TRBV4-1
D gene: -
CDR3 protein: CASSQDMSLAGTEAFF
CDR3 DNA: TGCGCCAGCAGCCAAGACATGAGCCTCGCGGGGACTGAAGCTTTCTTT

J gene: TRBJ2-3
clone size: -
V gene: TRBV27
D gene: -
CDR3 protein: CASSPIQGFTQYF
CDR3 DNA: TGTGCCAGCAGTCCTATTCAGGGCTTTACGCAGTATTTT

J gene: TRBJ2-7
clone size: -
V gene: TRBV13
D gene: -
CDR3 protein: CASSLWGADEQYF
CDR3 DNA: TGTGCCAGCAGCTTATGGGGGGCGGACGAGCAGTACTTC

J gene: TRBJ2-1
clone size: once
V gene: TRBV2
D gene: TRBD2
CDR3 protein: CASTGGNEQFF
CDR3 DNA: TGTGCCAGTACGGGAGGGAATGAGCAGTTCTTC

J gene: TRBJ1-5
clone size: -
V gene: TRBV7-8
D gene: -
CDR3 protein: CASSPRVGGTRQPQHF
CDR3 DNA: TGTGCCAGCAGCCCCCGGGTGGGAGGGACTCGGCAGCCCCAGCATTTT

J gene: TRBJ2-7
clone size: -
V gene: TRBV27
D gene: -
CDR3 protein: CASSFQSSYEQYF
CDR3 DNA: TGTGCCAGCAGTTTCCAGAGCTCCTACGAGCAGTACTTC

J gene: TRBJ1-2
clone size: -
V gene: TRBV5-1
D gene: -
CDR3 protein: CASSPGLYGYTF
CDR3 DNA: TGCGCCAGCAGCCCCGGACTCTATGGCTACACCTTC